These 29 T cell receptor beta chains were all obtained from the same sample, sequenced in a study of spatial heterogeneity in lung cancer. What these receptors recognize is not known. General study points: Mutation tallies in tumors tracked expanded intratumoral alpha and beta TCR counts.

In TCRdb, the 5' RACE reads were re-called with MiXCR into one record per CDR3 protein. Of over 10,000 distinct CDR3 sequences listed, 4.5% to 7% were seen once; the top ten hold 8.5% to 14%. Time point meaning: sample taken at primary tumor resection. This sample comprised lung tumor tissue, obtained at surgery. These receptors were taken from a female donor with early-stage non-small cell lung cancer.

This clonotype occurred many times. The library was built for alpha chains, so this beta chain is an off-target read and its size means little. The V gene is TRBV4-1, the J gene TRBJ1-1; no firm D call. Deletions cut 1 base from V and 3 bases from J, with 6 bases between. Germline CDR1 MGHRA, CDR2 YSYEKL. The CDR3 extends over 13 amino acids. DNA for the CDR3: TGCGCCAGCAGCCAAGTGGAGGACACTGAAGCTTTCTTT. Amino acid sequence: CASSQVEDTEAFF.

This clonotype was detected many times. This beta chain is an unintended read in a library built for alpha chains; its size means little. The gene calls are TRBV5-1 and TRBJ2-7, with D uncertain. The germline V gene has CDR1 SGHRS and CDR2 YFSETQ. This CDR3 is 13 amino acids long. Trimming left V 0 bases short and J 4 bases short, with 8 bases between. This chain's CDR3 is CASSLGKGYEQYF. The CDR3 region has the DNA TGCGCCAGCAGCTTGGGAAAGGGATACGAGCAGTACTTC.

This clonotype was seen many times. This beta chain is an unintended read in a library built for alpha chains; its size means little. This chain uses TRBV18 with TRBJ2-1; D may be TRBD2 (5 bases). Germline V CDR1 and CDR2: KGHSH, LQKENI. The CDR3 contains 17 residues. Trimming stripped 2 bases from V and 4 bases from J, with 18 bases between. The CDR3 nucleotides read TGTGCCAGCTCACCAACGAGGGCCGCGCAGTCTTACAATGAGCAGTTCTTC. Protein: CASSPTRAAQSYNEQFF.

This clonotype was detected ten times or more. Since it is a stray read in a library aimed at alpha chains, this beta chain has a size that is not meaningful. The J gene is TRBJ1-2, the V gene TRBV12-3 or TRBV12-4; D ambiguous. The CDR3 extends over 16 amino acids. Trimming cost V 4 bases and J 2 bases, with 17 bases left between them. This CDR3 is CASSSRRTDRNYGYTF. CDR3 sequence (DNA): TGTGCCAGCAGTTCGAGGAGGACCGACCGAAACTATGGCTACACCTTC.

On this clonotype: This beta chain lies outside the target of a library built for alpha chains; its clone size means little. This chain links TRBV28 with TRBJ1-6; 11 positions match TRBD1. The junction had 9 bases not matched to a gene; V was cut back by 7 bases and J by 7 bases. Germline V gene sequence: CDR1 MDHEN, CDR2 SYDVKM. This CDR3 is built from 16 residues. CDR3 loop: CASTLNWDRGNSPLHF. The CDR3 DNA follows: TGTGCCAGCACCCTTAATTGGGACAGGGGGAATTCACCCCTCCACTTT.

This clonotype appeared many times. Since it is a stray read in a library aimed at alpha chains, this beta chain has a size that is not meaningful. The rearrangement joins TRBV7-2 to TRBJ1-6; D may be TRBD1 (5 bases). V lost 1 base, J lost 11 bases, and 18 bases lay in between. Germline V gives CDR1 SGHTA, CDR2 FQGNSA. CDR3 length equals 16 residues. DNA for the CDR3: TGTGCCAGCAGCTTAGTTGGGGCAGGGACCGGGGCACCCCTCCACTTT. Its translation: CASSLVGAGTGAPLHF.

This clonotype was detected many times. This beta chain was picked up by a library intended for alpha chains and is off target, so its count carries little meaning. This chain uses TRBV3-1 with TRBJ2-7; 12 bases fit TRBD2. Germline trimming cut 5 bases from V and 4 bases from J; bases unmatched to any gene: 6. The CDR3 covers 15 residues. Germline-derived CDR1 and CDR2 are LGHDT and YNNKEL (reference sequence). The CDR3 DNA sequence: TGTGCCAGCAGCTATCTAGCGGGGGGGCGGTACGAGCAGTACTTC. Translating gives CASSYLAGGRYEQYF.

The table lists this clonotype with many counts. This beta chain was picked up by a library intended for alpha chains and is off target, so its count carries little meaning. The chain uses TRBV20-1 and TRBJ2-7; the D gene is possibly TRBD1 (6 bases). The CDR3 has 15 amino acids. V was trimmed by 0 bases and J by 3 bases, leaving 15 bases between them. Germline V gene sequence: CDR1 DFQATT, CDR2 SNEGSKA (reference sequence). CDR3 residues: CSARDGTGMYYEQYF. CDR3 coding DNA: TGCAGTGCTAGAGATGGTACAGGGATGTACTACGAGCAGTACTTC.

Turning to this clonotype: This beta chain slipped into a library made for alpha chains as a stray read, so its size is not meaningful. The chain uses TRBV7-2 and TRBJ1-1; the match to TRBD1 covers 8 bases. After removal of 1 base from V and 1 base from J, the junction contained 5 bases not matched to a gene. Germline-derived CDR1 and CDR2 are SGHTA and FQGNSA. CDR3 length: 16 residues. The CDR3 nucleotides read TGTGCCAGCAGCTTAGTAACAGGGGGACGGAACACTGAAGCTTTCTTT. It specifies CASSLVTGGRNTEAFF.

By sample fraction, this clonotype is medium-sized (0.01 to 0.1%). With the library built for alpha chains, this beta chain is off target and its frequency is not meaningful. V gene TRBV7-9 combines with J gene TRBJ2-5; D possibly corresponds to TRBD2 (6 bases). V lost 3 bases and J lost 1, with 9 bases in between. The CDR3 covers 14 residues. Germline CDR1 is SEHNR and CDR2 is FQNEAQ (reference sequence). In DNA, the CDR3 is TGTGCCAGCAGCTTCTTGGGGGGCCAAGAGACCCAGTACTTC. As protein: CASSFLGGQETQYF. The entire variable domain, with the rest obtained from reference TRBV7-9 and TRBJ2-5, is as follows: DTGVSQNPRHKITKRGQNVTFRCDPISEHNRLYWYRQTLGQGPEFLTYFQNEAQLEKSRLLSDRFSAERPKGSFSTLEIQRTEQGDSAMYLCASSFLGGQETQYFGPGTRLLVL.

By sample share, this clonotype is medium-sized (0.01 to 0.1%). Since the library was made to target alpha chains, this beta chain is a stray read and its abundance is not meaningful. The gene calls are TRBV5-4 and TRBJ2-6, with D unclear. Germline CDR1 SGHNT, CDR2 YYREEE (reference sequence). This CDR3 contains 16 residues. The ends were cut back, 4 bases at V and 4 bases at J, with 15 bases in the middle. CDR3 in amino acids: CASSLRSATGANVLTF. The CDR3 nucleotides are TGTGCCAGCAGCCTGAGGAGCGCTACAGGGGCCAACGTCCTGACTTTC. Together with reference TRBV5-4 and TRBJ2-6, the CDR3 gives the full variable domain: ETGVTQSPTHLIKTRGQQVTLRCSSQSGHNTVSWYQQALGQGPQFIFQYYREEENGRGNFPPRFSGLQFPNYSSELNVNALELDDSALYLCASSLRSATGANVLTFGAGSRLTVL.

This clonotype was detected many times. This beta chain is off target for a library built for alpha chains, so its abundance means little. The V gene is TRBV7-9, the J gene TRBJ2-1; 8 bases agree with TRBD2. Germline V lookup: CDR1 SEHNR, CDR2 FQNEAQ (reference sequence). The CDR3 is 16 residues long. J lost 5 bases, V lost 0 bases, and 6 bases had no gene match. The CDR3 DNA sequence: TGTGCCAGCAGCTTAGCGATACTAGCGGTGAACAATGAGCAGTTCTTC. Translation gives CASSLAILAVNNEQFF. Based on the CDR3 plus reference TRBV7-9 and TRBJ2-1, the full variable domain is DTGVSQNPRHKITKRGQNVTFRCDPISEHNRLYWYRQTLGQGPEFLTYFQNEAQLEKSRLLSDRFSAERPKGSFSTLEIQRTEQGDSAMYLCASSLAILAVNNEQFFGPGTRLTVL.

This clonotype ranks as medium-sized. The size of this beta chain means little, since it is a stray read in a library made for alpha chains. The rearrangement joins TRBV7-8 to TRBJ1-5; D unclear. Per the germline V gene, CDR1 is SGHVS and CDR2 is FQNEAQ. V lost 5 bases to trimming and J lost 9 bases, with 20 bases between them. The CDR3 has 15 residues. The CDR3 sequence: CASSPGREWPRPQHF. CDR3 nucleotides: TGTGCCAGCAGCCCCGGGAGGGAATGGCCCCGGCCCCAGCATTTT.

This clonotype showed up many times. Found in a library prepared for alpha chains, this beta chain is an off-target read, and its abundance has little meaning. The V and J genes are TRBV5-1 and TRBJ2-3; 8 bases match TRBD2. The CDR3 spans 16 residues. V lost 0 bases to trimming and J lost 1 base; unmatched junction nucleotides: 4. Germline CDR1 is SGHRS and CDR2 is YFSETQ. CDR3 DNA: TGCGCCAGCAGCTTGGGGGCTAGCGGGCGCACAGATACGCAGTATTTT. The encoded protein is CASSLGASGRTDTQYF.

This clonotype rates as medium-sized. Being off target in a library aimed at alpha chains, this beta chain has a size of little meaning. The gene calls are TRBV5-1 and TRBJ2-3; D may be TRBD1 (6 bases). Trimming pared 2 bases from V and 2 bases from J, leaving 21 bases between. From germline, CDR1 is SGHRS and CDR2 YFSETQ. The CDR3 spans 18 residues. The CDR3 region is CASSFTGIGSYTTDTQYF. The CDR3 coding sequence is TGCGCCAGCAGCTTTACAGGGATTGGGAGCTACACCACAGATACGCAGTATTTT.

The table lists this clonotype with many counts. This beta chain appears as a stray read in a library generated for alpha chains; its size is not informative. The rearrangement joins TRBV4-3 to TRBJ1-5; TRBD1 is a possible D gene (6 bases). The CDR3 runs to 15 residues. Germline CDR1 reads LGHNA; CDR2 reads YSLEER. The V gene lost 0 bases and the J gene lost 4 bases, with 10 bases spanning the gap. Here the CDR3 reads CASSQDRQGNQPQHF. CDR3 nucleotides: TGCGCCAGCAGCCAAGATCGGCAGGGGAATCAGCCCCAGCATTTT.

This clonotype has at least ten counts. This beta chain appears as a stray read in a library generated for alpha chains; its size is not informative. The CDR3 protein is CASSLGGVKYF. The CDR3 DNA follows: TGTGCCAGCAGCTTAGGCGGGGTCAAGTACTTC. V usage is TRBV7-2 and J usage is TRBJ2-5; D might be TRBD2 (6 bases). The CDR3 contains 11 residues. CDR1 SGHTA and CDR2 FQGNSA come from the germline V gene. Trimming removed 1 base from V and 12 bases from J, with 9 bases in between.

This clonotype was recorded many times. This beta chain is a stray sequence in a library constructed for alpha chains; its clone size is not meaningful. The CDR3 is CASSPQDISYEQYF. CDR3 bases: TGTGCCAGCAGCCCACAGGACATCTCCTACGAGCAGTACTTC. This sequence joins TRBV13 and TRBJ2-7; possibly TRBD1 for D (5 bases). The CDR3 length is 14 residues. CDR1 is PRHDT, CDR2 FYEKMQ, per germline (reference sequence). V lost 5 bases and J lost 0, with 11 bases in between.

In this sample, this clonotype turned up many times. A library made for alpha chains picked up this beta chain off target, so its size means little. This chain joins TRBV19 and TRBJ1-2; the D gene is possibly TRBD1 (5 bases). This CDR3 region has 10 residues. CDR1 LNHDA and CDR2 SQIVND come from the germline V gene (reference sequence). The ends were cut back, 10 bases at V and 5 bases at J, with 8 bases in the middle. As DNA, the CDR3 is TGTGCCACCAGGGCGTATGGCTACACCTTC. It specifies CATRAYGYTF. Drawing the rest from reference TRBV19 and TRBJ1-2, the complete variable domain is DGGITQSPKYLFRKEGQNVTLSCEQNLNHDAMYWYRQDPGQGLRLIYYSQIVNDFQKGDIAEGYSVSREKKESFPLTVTSAQKNPTAFYLCATRAYGYTFGSGTRLTVV.

This clonotype was counted many times. This beta chain is an unintended read in a library built for alpha chains; its size means little. The V call is TRBV4-2, the J call TRBJ2-2; 12 nucleotides align to TRBD2. V dropped 3 bases and J dropped 0; count of bases not matched to a gene: 11. The CDR3 spans 20 residues. Germline V gene data show CDR1 as LGHNA and CDR2 as YNFKEQ. The CDR3 DNA reads TGTGCCAGCAGCCAGTCTCGAACTAGCGGGGGGCCAGCGAACACCGGGGAGCTGTTTTTT. Protein: CASSQSRTSGGPANTGELFF.

This clonotype is medium-sized within its sample. A library made for alpha chains picked up this beta chain off target, so its size means little. J is TRBJ1-2 and V is TRBV29-1; 9 nucleotides match TRBD1. Germline assignment: CDR1 SQVTM and CDR2 ANQGSEA. Trimming removed 4 bases from V and 10 bases from J; junction bases left unmatched: 4. The CDR3 is made up of 11 amino acids. Here the CDR3 DNA reads TGCAGCGTTGGACAGGGGGGTGACTACACCTTC. Protein product: CSVGQGGDYTF.

Notes on this clonotype: Since it is a stray read in a library aimed at alpha chains, this beta chain has a size that is not meaningful. This chain links TRBV5-4 with TRBJ2-5, with 8 positions matching TRBD1. V lost 0 bases, J lost 3 bases, and 1 base stayed unmatched. CDR3 length equals 14 residues. In germline, CDR1 is SGHNT, CDR2 YYREEE (reference sequence). Here the CDR3 reads CASSLGGQEETQYF. Here the CDR3 DNA reads TGTGCCAGCAGCTTGGGGGGACAGGAAGAGACCCAGTACTTC.

This clonotype was counted many times. This beta chain is off target for a library built for alpha chains, so its abundance means little. V and J are TRBV7-2 and TRBJ2-7; perhaps TRBD2 as D (6 bases). Trimming stripped 0 bases from V and 2 bases from J, with 14 bases between. Germline V gene sequence: CDR1 SGHTA, CDR2 FQGNSA. CDR3 length: 16 amino acids. CDR3 nucleotides: TGTGCCAGCAGCTTAGCTCTGGGGACTCCAACCTACGAGCAGTACTTC. Translated, it gives CASSLALGTPTYEQYF.

This clonotype was counted ten times or more. The library was designed around alpha chains, so this beta chain is a stray read whose abundance carries little weight. This chain connects TRBV12-3 or TRBV12-4 to TRBJ2-7, with D tentatively TRBD1 (5 bases). The CDR3 totals 12 residues. Trimming took off 6 bases at V and 5 bases at J, with 11 bases between the two ends. The CDR3 coding sequence is TGTGCCAGCAGCCCTGGACATAACGAGCAGTACTTC. Translation gives CASSPGHNEQYF.

This clonotype is labeled medium-sized (0.01 to 0.1%). The library was designed around alpha chains, so this beta chain is a stray read whose abundance carries little weight. The chain carries TRBV4-2 and TRBJ1-2; 9 positions match TRBD1. Germline CDR1 is LGHNA and CDR2 is YNFKEQ. V lost 8 bases, J lost 4 bases, and 11 bases stayed unmatched. This CDR3 has 15 amino acids. For the CDR3, the DNA is TGTGCCAGCGGGGGACAGGGTCGATACGGCTATGGCTACACCTTC. Residues: CASGGQGRYGYGYTF.

In regard to this clonotype: As an off-target read in a library built for alpha chains, this beta chain has a frequency of little significance. This rearrangement joins TRBV6-2 or TRBV6-3 to TRBJ2-7; D unclear. The CDR3 runs to 14 residues. V was trimmed by 2 bases and J by 4 bases, leaving 12 bases between them. Germline-derived CDR1 and CDR2 are MNHEY and SVGEGT. CDR3 DNA: TGTGCCAGCAGTTACCACGGCGGCCAGTACGAGCAGTACTTC. Translated: CASSYHGGQYEQYF.

This clonotype has ten or more counts. The size of this beta chain means little, since it is a stray read in a library made for alpha chains. This chain joins TRBV19 and TRBJ2-2; D might be TRBD1 (6 bases). There are 13 residues in the CDR3. Germline lookup yields CDR1 LNHDA and CDR2 SQIVND (reference sequence). The V and J ends lost 6 bases and 6 bases respectively, with 11 bases between them. Written as DNA, the CDR3 is TGTGCCAGTAGCAAGACAGGTCCCGGGGAGCTGTTTTTT. Translation: CASSKTGPGELFF. Full variable domain (rest looked up from reference TRBV19 and TRBJ2-2): DGGITQSPKYLFRKEGQNVTLSCEQNLNHDAMYWYRQDPGQGLRLIYYSQIVNDFQKGDIAEGYSVSREKKESFPLTVTSAQKNPTAFYLCASSKTGPGELFFGEGSRLTVL.

This clonotype was detected many times. A library prepared for alpha chains yielded this beta chain as an off-target read; its size is of little meaning. This rearrangement joins TRBV6-6 to TRBJ2-7; 8 bases agree with TRBD1. Trimming removed 5 bases from V and 2 bases from J; junction bases left unmatched: 5. The CDR3 runs 14 residues. Germline CDR1 is MNHNY and CDR2 is SVGAGI (reference sequence). The CDR3 region is CASSRTGSTYEQYF. CDR3 nucleotide sequence: TGTGCCAGCAGTAGGACAGGGTCGACCTACGAGCAGTACTTC.

The sample holds many counts of this clonotype. Since the library was made to target alpha chains, this beta chain is a stray read and its abundance is not meaningful. V usage is TRBV6-5 and J usage is TRBJ2-3; a possible D gene is TRBD2 (6 bases). Trimming stripped 7 bases from V and 3 bases from J, with 8 bases between. The CDR3 length is 12 residues. Germline V gives CDR1 MNHEY, CDR2 SVGAGI. CDR3 in amino acids: CASTGRTDTQYF. In DNA, the CDR3 is TGTGCCAGCACAGGGAGGACAGATACGCAGTATTTT.